The rows below give T cell receptor beta chains drawn from one sample of a study of blood T cell repertoires in COVID-19. TCRdb's copy holds only in-frame clones and misses some; the assay was immunoSEQ multiplex PCR. The profile shows approximately 90,000 clones, 75% to 95% of them singletons. The specimen sequenced was peripheral blood. These receptors were collected from a man aged 60 to 75 with acute or convalescent COVID-19. CDR3s include the opening cysteine and the closing phenylalanine or tryptophan.

j_gene	v_gene	CDR3aa
TRBJ1-1	TRBV12-3/TRBV12-4	CASRTQENTEAFF
TRBJ2-1	TRBV24-1	CATSGVAWNEQFF
TRBJ2-1	TRBV15	CATSRYRTSGGFSYNEQFF
TRBJ1-5	TRBV7-9	CASSLGSGGGNQPQHF
TRBJ1-1	TRBV25-1	CATGQNLNTEAFF
TRBJ1-1	TRBV30	CAWSVDMVRAEAFF
TRBJ2-1	TRBV2	CASSEEELYNEQFF
TRBJ2-5	TRBV7-9	CASSLARPSGGETQYF
TRBJ1-5	TRBV2	CASSEKGAGIVNQPQHF
TRBJ2-2	TRBV19	CASSTMAGLNTGELFF
TRBJ1-3	TRBV7-9	CASSVGTGAGNTIYF
TRBJ1-1	TRBV6-5	CASSYLTEGGTEAFF
TRBJ1-2	TRBV19	CASTTTGTNYGYTF
TRBJ1-2	TRBV30	CARNSGYGYTF
TRBJ1-2	TRBV10-3	CAISDGGYGYTF
TRBJ2-6	TRBV7-9	CASSYPRGFGANVLTF
TRBJ1-6	TRBV6-1	CASSEAWTVNNSPLHF
TRBJ2-5	TRBV19	CASSFPGQGAKETQYF
TRBJ1-6	TRBV30	CAWSSGTPGGGSPLHF
TRBJ2-5	TRBV10-2	CASSESWLAGQTQYF
TRBJ2-3	TRBV7-6	CASSLRQRGGPDTQYF
TRBJ2-1	TRBV27	CASSSLSGNEQFF